The 9 T cell receptor beta chains below were found in one sample sequenced in a study of blood T cell repertoires in COVID-19. The data were produced by immunoSEQ multiplex PCR, yet TCRdb's version contains in-frame clones alone and is incomplete. Of approximately 180,000 clones listed, approximately 78% were seen once; the top ten hold roughly 17%. The sequenced material came from PBMCs or T cells enriched from blood (not recorded which). These receptors all come from a woman aged 45-65 years who had recovered from COVID-19.

This chain links TRBV6-5 with TRBJ2-1; 7 bases map to TRBD2. The germline gives CDR1 MNHEY, CDR2 SVGAGI. The CDR3 runs to 15 residues. The trim removed 5 bases at V and 5 bases at J, leaving 9 bases unmatched. This chain's CDR3 is CASSHRGTTNNEQFF. As DNA, the CDR3 is TGTGCCAGCAGTCACCGAGGGACTACTAACAATGAGCAGTTCTTC.

This sequence joins TRBV28 and TRBJ1-6; D remains ambiguous. This CDR3 has 14 amino acids. V was clipped by 3 bases and J by 8 bases, with 11 bases between them. CDR1 and CDR2 (germline): MDHEN, SYDVKM. The DNA of the CDR3 is TGTGCCAGCAGTTTGAGGAGGGTCGATTCACCCCTCCACTTT. It is translated as CASSLRRVDSPLHF.

The chain joins TRBV28 to TRBJ2-7; 7 nucleotides line up with TRBD2. This CDR3 contains 12 residues. CDR1 MDHEN and CDR2 SYDVKM come from the germline V gene. J gave up 2 bases and V 6 bases, and 1 base lay outside the gene matches. The DNA of the CDR3 is TGTGCCAGCAGGGCGGGGGCCTACGAGCAGTACTTC. Its protein is CASRAGAYEQYF.

This clone was observed a handful of times. This rearrangement joins TRBV7-2 to TRBJ2-2; D call uncertain. CDR3 length equals 13 residues. Trimming shortened V by 5 bases and J by 5 bases, and 9 bases separated the two germline ends. Germline loops: CDR1 SGHTA, CDR2 FQGNSA. CDR3 in amino acids: CASSNMRTGELFF. The CDR3 DNA reads TGTGCCAGCAGCAACATGAGGACCGGGGAGCTGTTTTTT.

This clone was recorded a few times. This chain uses TRBV3-1 (or the pseudogene TRBV3-2) with TRBJ1-1; D call uncertain. Germline V CDR1 and CDR2: LGHDT, YNNKEL (reference sequence). Trimming removed 4 bases at V and 4 bases at J, with 13 bases between. This CDR3 region has 14 residues. The CDR3 sequence: CASSPGFRGTEAFF. CDR3 nucleotide sequence: TGTGCCAGCAGCCCCGGTTTTCGGGGCACTGAAGCTTTCTTT.

The chain couples TRBV5-6 to TRBJ1-4; D is undetermined. This CDR3 contains 15 residues. V was pared by 4 bases and J by 4 bases, with 14 bases between. Germline assignment: CDR1 SGHDT and CDR2 YYEEEE. CDR3 in amino acids: CASSVGGGFNEKLFF. CDR3 nucleotide sequence: TGTGCCAGCAGCGTTGGAGGTGGATTTAATGAAAAACTGTTTTTT. The entire variable domain, with the rest obtained from reference TRBV5-6 and TRBJ1-4, is as follows: DAGVTQSPTHLIKTRGQQVTLRCSPKSGHDTVSWYQQALGQGPQFIFQYYEEEERQRGNFPDRFSGHQFPNYSSELNVNALLLGDSALYLCASSVGGGFNEKLFFGSGTQLSVL.

The chain joins TRBV7-3 to TRBJ2-2; TRBD1 matches 8 bases. Looked up from germline, CDR1 is SGHTA and CDR2 is FQGTGA. V lost 5 bases to trimming and J lost 4 bases; unmatched junction nucleotides: 6. The CDR3 is 15 residues long. CDR3 DNA: TGTGCCAGCAGCCGTGCTACAGGGGGCACCGGGGAGCTGTTTTTT. Protein sequence: CASSRATGGTGELFF.

The chain links TRBV3-1 (or the pseudogene TRBV3-2) to TRBJ2-1; TRBD2 aligns across 10 bases. This CDR3 region has 17 residues. The V gene end was trimmed by 2 bases and the J gene end by 6 bases; junction bases not matched to a gene: 10. Germline CDR1 is LGHDT and CDR2 is YNNKEL (reference sequence). CDR3 in DNA: TGTGCCAGCAGCCAACACGCCTCTAGCGGGAGTGGCAATGAGCAGTTCTTC. Translated, it gives CASSQHASSGSGNEQFF.

The chain links TRBV6-5 to TRBJ2-7, with 9 bases that match TRBD1. Germline V lookup: CDR1 MNHEY, CDR2 SVGAGI. This CDR3 has 14 amino acids. The V gene end was trimmed by 2 bases and the J gene end by 3 bases; junction bases not matched to a gene: 2. Written as DNA, the CDR3 is TGTGCCAGCAGTTACCGGGACAGGGTCTACGAGCAGTACTTC. This gives the protein CASSYRDRVYEQYF.